Listed below are T cell receptor beta chains from one sample, sequenced in a study of radiotherapy plus CTLA-4 blockade in lung cancer. The method was immunoSEQ multiplex PCR; TCRdb's version includes in-frame clones alone and lacks a portion of them. The sample has over 75,000 clones, less than 90% seen once. The sample here was peripheral blood, taken from a patient treated with radiotherapy plus ipilimumab. Every receptor here comes from a human donor with non-small cell lung cancer who had stable disease on radiotherapy plus ipilimumab. The CDR3 runs from the conserved cysteine through the conserved F or W. The D gene is left open where the match is weak. Clone size is given for some rows only: seen once, a few or many times, or a class if the clone is expanded.

D gene	V gene	clone size	J gene	CDR3 protein	CDR3 DNA
.	TRBV7-8	.	TRBJ1-2	CASSSSTGYINYGYTF	TGTGCCAGCAGCTCTTCCACGGGGTATATCAACTATGGCTACACCTTC
.	TRBV6-6	.	TRBJ2-2	CASSYSTGELFF	TGTGCCAGCAGTTACTCGACCGGGGAGCTGTTTTTT
.	TRBV29-1	.	TRBJ2-1	CSVELERSYNEQFF	TGCAGCGTTGAACTGGAGCGCTCCTACAATGAGCAGTTCTTC
.	TRBV11-2	.	TRBJ2-5	CASSLETPKTQYF	TGTGCCAGCAGCTTAGAGACGCCAAAGACCCAGTACTTC
.	TRBV25-1	.	TRBJ2-3	CASSVSDTQYF	TGTGCCAGCAGTGTTTCAGATACGCAGTATTTT
TRBD2	TRBV5-1	.	TRBJ2-1	CASSHGLENNEQFF	TGCGCCAGCAGCCACGGACTAGAAAACAATGAGCAGTTCTTC
.	TRBV11-2	.	TRBJ1-1	CASSLAPGDTEAFF	TGTGCCAGCAGCTTAGCCCCTGGGGACACTGAAGCTTTCTTT
.	TRBV6-6	few	TRBJ1-1	CASSTRWDTEAFF	TGTGCCAGCAGTACCAGGTGGGACACTGAAGCTTTCTTT
.	TRBV7-2	.	TRBJ1-3	CASSLAYGNTIYF	TGTGCCAGCAGCTTAGCGTATGGAAACACCATATATTTT
.	TRBV27	.	TRBJ1-2	CASSLSGGYGYTF	TGTGCCAGCAGTTTATCTGGAGGGTATGGCTACACCTTC
.	TRBV29-1	.	TRBJ2-5	CSVVMGFLEETQYF	TGCAGCGTTGTTATGGGGTTCTTGGAGGAGACCCAGTACTTC
.	TRBV19	once	TRBJ2-7	CASGDGGQPYEQYF	TGTGCCAGTGGGGACGGGGGACAACCCTACGAGCAGTACTTC
TRBD2	TRBV7-3	few	TRBJ2-1	CASSVGLAGINEQFF	TGTGCCAGCAGCGTTGGACTAGCGGGGATTAATGAGCAGTTCTTC
.	TRBV9	.	TRBJ1-5	CASSPTENQPQHF	TGTGCCAGCAGCCCGACAGAAAATCAGCCCCAGCATTTT
.	TRBV11-3	.	TRBJ2-2	CASSFGIGELFF	TGTGCCAGCAGCTTCGGGATCGGGGAGCTGTTTTTT
.	TRBV10-2	once	TRBJ1-1	CASSRSGNTEAFF	TGCGCCAGTTCCCGAAGCGGTAACACTGAAGCTTTCTTT
.	TRBV18	.	TRBJ2-5	CASSPAQRQETQYF	TGTGCCAGCTCTCCGGCCCAACGTCAAGAGACCCAGTACTTC
TRBD1	TRBV30	.	TRBJ2-7	CAWSPGTGGYEQYF	TGTGCCTGGAGCCCGGGGACAGGGGGCTACGAGCAGTACTTC
.	TRBV7-9	.	TRBJ1-2	CASSLDVKNYGYTF	TGTGCCAGCAGCTTAGATGTGAAGAACTATGGCTACACCTTC
.	TRBV27	.	TRBJ2-3	CASRDLRPSTDTQYF	TGTGCCAGCAGGGACTTGAGACCCAGCACAGATACGCAGTATTTT
.	TRBV29-1	.	TRBJ1-5	CSVDRGYSNQPQHF	TGCAGCGTGGACAGAGGATATAGCAATCAGCCCCAGCATTTT
TRBD2	TRBV25-1	.	TRBJ2-7	CASSEWSGGSIYEQYF	TGTGCCAGCAGTGAATGGTCCGGCGGGAGTATCTACGAGCAGTACTTC
TRBD1	TRBV6-4	.	TRBJ1-5	CASSDGTGEQPQHF	TGTGCCAGCAGTGATGGGACAGGGGAACAGCCCCAGCATTTT
TRBD2	TRBV7-7	.	TRBJ2-7	CASSLERPSGYEQYF	TGTGCTAGCAGCTTAGAAAGGCCTAGCGGGTATGAGCAGTACTTC
TRBD1	TRBV6-5	.	TRBJ2-7	CASSYRDRVTYEQYF	TGTGCCAGCAGTTACCGGGACAGGGTAACCTACGAGCAGTACTTC
.	TRBV11-2	few	TRBJ1-2	CASSPWTVNYGYTF	TGTGCCAGCAGCCCTTGGACAGTTAACTATGGCTACACCTTC
TRBD1	TRBV9	.	TRBJ2-7	CASSVEGQGAGEQYF	TGTGCCAGCAGCGTAGAGGGACAGGGGGCTGGTGAGCAGTACTTC